This is a list of T cell receptor beta chains from one sample in a study of OX40 agonist ivuxolimab in advanced cancers. Only in-frame clones appear in the TCRdb table, and some are missing; sequencing was by immunoSEQ multiplex PCR. This sample has 60,000 to 70,000 clones; about nine tenths occur once, and the top ten carry approximately 1.1%. Sample: CD4+ or CD8+ T cells sorted from blood, taken in a trial of the OX40 agonist ivuxolimab. The receptors derive from an adult with an advanced solid tumor such as melanoma, head and neck, liver or kidney cancer. Each CDR3 is given without its conserved first and last residue. Some rows mark clone size as missing; the rest say once, few, many or name a class of expanded clone.

V	size	J	CDR3
TRBV28	.	TRBJ2-1	ASTSREGGPHNEQF
TRBV6-5	once	TRBJ1-1	ASSLRQANTEAF
TRBV6-5	.	TRBJ2-7	ASRTTTQDPGEY
TRBV10-1	once	TRBJ2-7	ASSAMDSTYEQY
TRBV6-5	.	TRBJ1-2	ASSYSSGVGNYGYT
TRBV9	.	TRBJ2-1	ASSTLRLGLAGGDEQF
TRBV7-2	.	TRBJ2-3	ASSFRGRTDTQY
TRBV19	.	TRBJ2-7	ASTSGSRHEQY
TRBV30	.	TRBJ2-2	AWGGLTGFTGELF
TRBV11-2	.	TRBJ1-5	ASSLASWGGQPQH
TRBV2	.	TRBJ2-1	ASYGLAPYNEQF
TRBV18	.	TRBJ2-1	ASSPARRTGEQF
TRBV15	.	TRBJ1-5	ATSRGNLGNQPQH
TRBV29-1	once	TRBJ2-7	SATGTGDFPEQY
TRBV6-4	.	TRBJ2-5	ASSDNLIETQY
TRBV6-5	.	TRBJ1-2	ASSYSGGAGYT
TRBV30	.	TRBJ2-7	AWSRPHEQY
TRBV10-2	.	TRBJ2-1	ASRTQESSYNEQF
TRBV6-6	.	TRBJ1-4	ATSTGGGEKLF
TRBV7-2	.	TRBJ1-3	ASSLARGAGNTIY
TRBV28	.	TRBJ1-5	ASSSEAAYSNQPQH
TRBV5-8	.	TRBJ2-2	ASSLHTGELF
TRBV2	.	TRBJ2-1	ASSSDGDEQF
TRBV7-9	.	TRBJ2-2	ATRDTYLAGELF
TRBV19	.	TRBJ2-3	ASSIGQTGTDTQY